Below are 6 T cell receptor beta chains sequenced from a single sample in a study of response to subunit inactivated influenza vaccine listed by TCRdb under 2018. Libraries were prepared through RT-PCR. TCRdb names Illumina HiSeq 2500 as the instrument used. TCRdb itself trimmed the public reads at Q25 with fastp, ran MiXCR and retained productive beta chains. All rows with the same CDR3 protein become a single entry with the most common DNA and genes. The sample table contains 500,000 to 550,000 distinct CDR3 sequences; only one count was recorded for under 30% of them. Of the sample, approximately 3% falls within the top ten clones. These data were also reused for a study on T cells expressing NK-cell markers. As the second study states: TCR beta cDNA libraries were made by 5'RACE template switching that added a universal primer site and unique molecular identifiers.

The source material was CD4+ T cells sorted from PBMCs, sampled 11 to 12 days after vaccination. The source of these receptors is a man aged 45-65 years who received an inactivated influenza vaccine. Donor details come from another sample of the same person, matched by shared clones.

The chain recombines TRBV24-1 with TRBJ2-7; D possibly matches TRBD1 or TRBD2 (5 bases each). CDR3 length: 13 amino acids. Trimming took off 9 bases at V and 2 bases at J, with 13 bases between the two ends. CDR1 is KGHDR and CDR2 is SFDVKD in the germline V gene. The CDR3 DNA reads TGTGCCACCGCGGGTCGAGGGGCCTACGAGCAGTACTTC. Its translation: CATAGRGAYEQYF.

This clonotype was observed a handful of times. This chain links TRBV11-2 with TRBJ1-3; D not resolved. Trimming took off 2 bases at V and 6 bases at J, with 11 bases between the two ends. CDR3 length: 14 residues. Germline V gives CDR1 SGHAT, CDR2 FQNNGV. In DNA, the CDR3 is TGTGCCAGCAGCTTAACCCAAAGAGTAAACACCATATATTTT. Translated: CASSLTQRVNTIYF.

The chain joins TRBV7-2 to TRBJ2-1; maybe TRBD1 (6 bases). The germline gives CDR1 SGHTA, CDR2 FQGNSA. V dropped 5 bases and J dropped 6 bases, with 17 bases sitting between them. This CDR3 has 15 amino acids. The CDR3 spells CASSPSSGQINEQFF. Here the CDR3 DNA reads TGTGCCAGCAGCCCATCATCGGGACAAATCAATGAGCAGTTCTTC.

This clonotype was seen a handful of times. The chain recombines TRBV5-1 with TRBJ1-1; D gene ambiguous. CDR1 is SGHRS, CDR2 YFSETQ, per germline. Trimming left V 4 bases short and J 3 bases short, with 16 bases between. The CDR3 is 15 residues long. For the CDR3, the DNA is TGCGCCAGCAGCCCCTTTTCTACTTCGGACACTGAAGCTTTCTTT. It is translated as CASSPFSTSDTEAFF.

This clonotype was detected ten times or more. DNA of the CDR3: TGTGCCAGCAGTGGTAATTGGGACGGGAAAACTAAAAACATTCAGTACTTC. Its protein product is CASSGNWDGKTKNIQYF. The rearrangement joins TRBV2 to TRBJ2-4; D possibly matches TRBD1 or TRBD2 (5 bases each). The length of the CDR3 is 17 residues. Trimming left V 4 bases short and J 4 bases short, with 20 bases between. Germline CDR1 SNHLY, CDR2 FYNNEI.

The chain recombines TRBV18 with TRBJ2-7; 7 positions match TRBD1. The CDR3 has 15 amino acids. Germline trimming cut 3 bases from V and 3 bases from J; bases unmatched to any gene: 8. CDR1 KGHSH and CDR2 LQKENI come from the germline V gene. DNA for the CDR3: TGTGCCAGCTCACCCAGGACAGGAATCGGCTACGAGCAGTACTTC. This codes for CASSPRTGIGYEQYF.